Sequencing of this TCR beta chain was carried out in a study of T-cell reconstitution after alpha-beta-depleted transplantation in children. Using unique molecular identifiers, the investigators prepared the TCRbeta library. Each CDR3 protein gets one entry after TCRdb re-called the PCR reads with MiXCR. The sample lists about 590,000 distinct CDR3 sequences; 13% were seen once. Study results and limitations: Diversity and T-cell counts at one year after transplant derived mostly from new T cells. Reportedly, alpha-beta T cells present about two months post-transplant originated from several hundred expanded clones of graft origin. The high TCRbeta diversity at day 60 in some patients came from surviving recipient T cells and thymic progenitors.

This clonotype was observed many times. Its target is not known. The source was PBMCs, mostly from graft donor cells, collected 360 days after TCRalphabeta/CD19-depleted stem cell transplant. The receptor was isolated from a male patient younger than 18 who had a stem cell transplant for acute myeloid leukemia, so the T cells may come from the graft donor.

CDR3 in amino acids: CSAGPGLSTDTQYF. DNA for the CDR3: TGCAGTGCCGGACCGGGACTTAGCACAGATACGCAGTATTTT. The genes are TRBV20-1 and TRBJ2-3; TRBD2 might be the D (6 bases). This CDR3 spans 14 amino acids. CDR1 DFQATT and CDR2 SNEGSKA come from the germline V gene (reference sequence). Trimming shortened V by 6 bases and J by 0 bases, and 13 bases separated the two germline ends.